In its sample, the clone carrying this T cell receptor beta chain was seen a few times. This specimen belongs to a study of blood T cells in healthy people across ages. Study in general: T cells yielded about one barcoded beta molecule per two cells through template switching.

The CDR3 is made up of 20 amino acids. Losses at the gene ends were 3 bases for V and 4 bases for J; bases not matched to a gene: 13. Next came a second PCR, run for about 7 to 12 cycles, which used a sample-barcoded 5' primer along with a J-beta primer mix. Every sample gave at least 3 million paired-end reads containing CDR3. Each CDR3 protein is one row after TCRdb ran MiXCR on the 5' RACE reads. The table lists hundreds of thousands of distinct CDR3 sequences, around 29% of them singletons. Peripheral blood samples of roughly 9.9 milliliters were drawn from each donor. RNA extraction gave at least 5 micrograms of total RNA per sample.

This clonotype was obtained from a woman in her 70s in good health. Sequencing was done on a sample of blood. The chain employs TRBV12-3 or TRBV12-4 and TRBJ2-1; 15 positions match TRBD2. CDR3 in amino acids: CASSFPGTSGRLSAYNEQFF. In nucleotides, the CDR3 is TGTGCCAGCAGTTTCCCCGGGACTAGCGGGAGGCTGAGCGCGTACAATGAGCAGTTCTTC.